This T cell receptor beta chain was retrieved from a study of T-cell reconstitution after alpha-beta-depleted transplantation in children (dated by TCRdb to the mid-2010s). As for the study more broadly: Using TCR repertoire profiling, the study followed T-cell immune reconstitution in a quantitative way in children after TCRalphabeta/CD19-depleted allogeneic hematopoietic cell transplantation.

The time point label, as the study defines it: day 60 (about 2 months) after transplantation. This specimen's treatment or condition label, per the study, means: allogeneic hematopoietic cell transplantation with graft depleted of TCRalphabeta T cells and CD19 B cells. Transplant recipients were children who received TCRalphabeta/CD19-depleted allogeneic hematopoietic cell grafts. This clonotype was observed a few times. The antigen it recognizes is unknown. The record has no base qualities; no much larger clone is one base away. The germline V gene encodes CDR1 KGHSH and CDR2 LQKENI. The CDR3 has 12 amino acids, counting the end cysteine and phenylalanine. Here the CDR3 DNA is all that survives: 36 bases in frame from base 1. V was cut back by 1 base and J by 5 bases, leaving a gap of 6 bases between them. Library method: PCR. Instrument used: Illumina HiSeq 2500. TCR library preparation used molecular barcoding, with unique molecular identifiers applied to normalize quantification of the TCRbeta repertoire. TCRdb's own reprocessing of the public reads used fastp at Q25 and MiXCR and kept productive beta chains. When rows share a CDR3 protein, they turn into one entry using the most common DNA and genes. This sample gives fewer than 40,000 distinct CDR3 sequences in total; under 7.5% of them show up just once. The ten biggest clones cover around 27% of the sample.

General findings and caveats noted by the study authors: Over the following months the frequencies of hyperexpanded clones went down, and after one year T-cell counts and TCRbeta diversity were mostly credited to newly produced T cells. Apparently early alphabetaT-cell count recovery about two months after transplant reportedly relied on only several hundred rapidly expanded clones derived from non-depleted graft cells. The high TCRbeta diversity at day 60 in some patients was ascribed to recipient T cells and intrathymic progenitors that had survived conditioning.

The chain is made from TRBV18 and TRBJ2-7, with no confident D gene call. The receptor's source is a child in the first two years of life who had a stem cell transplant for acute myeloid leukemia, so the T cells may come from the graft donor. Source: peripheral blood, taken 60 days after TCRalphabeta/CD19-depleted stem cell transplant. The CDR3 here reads CASSPRGNEQYF. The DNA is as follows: TGTGCCAGCTCACCACGGGGAAACGAGCAGTACTTC. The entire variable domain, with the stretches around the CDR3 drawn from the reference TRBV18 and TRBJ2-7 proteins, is NAGVMQNPRHLVRRRGQEARLRCSPMKGHSHVYWYRQLPEEGLKFMVYLQKENIIDESGMPKERFSAEFPKEGPSILRIQQVVRGDSAAYFCASSPRGNEQYFGPGTRLTVT.